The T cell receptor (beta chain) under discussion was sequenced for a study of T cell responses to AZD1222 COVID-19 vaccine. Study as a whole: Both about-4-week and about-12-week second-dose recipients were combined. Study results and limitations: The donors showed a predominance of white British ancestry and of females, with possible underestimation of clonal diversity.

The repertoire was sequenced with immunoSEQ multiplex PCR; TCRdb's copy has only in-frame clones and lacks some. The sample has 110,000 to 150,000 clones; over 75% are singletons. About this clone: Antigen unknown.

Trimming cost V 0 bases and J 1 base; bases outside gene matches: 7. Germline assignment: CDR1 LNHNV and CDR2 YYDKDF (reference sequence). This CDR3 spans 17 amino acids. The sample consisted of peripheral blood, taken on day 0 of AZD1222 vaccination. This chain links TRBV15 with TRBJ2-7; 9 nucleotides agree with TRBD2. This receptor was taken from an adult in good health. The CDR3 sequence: CATSRDGAAGGSYEQYF. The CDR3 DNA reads TGTGCCACCAGCAGAGATGGGGCGGCGGGGGGGTCCTACGAGCAGTACTTC.